This T cell receptor (beta chain) comes out of a study of blood T cell repertoires in COVID-19. Study at large: COVID-19 samples collected from the United States, Italy and Spain covered acute and convalescent phases. The cDNA or gDNA used as material had been derived from T cells, B-cell-depleted T cells, or PBMCs.

Methods used by the authors: The authors estimated nucleated cell counts from reference gene primer amplification. The repertoire was sequenced with immunoSEQ multiplex PCR; TCRdb's copy has only in-frame clones and lacks some. Clone size and V and J calls were adopted from that table, with D and trimming inferred from the DNA. The sample records a few hundred thousand clones, 86% being singletons. The CDR3 is made up of 14 amino acids. Germline V lookup: CDR1 LGHDT, CDR2 YNNKEL (reference sequence). The V and J ends lost 1 base and 1 base respectively, with 8 bases between them. The cohort comprised adults aged about 18 to 100 years residing in around 25 US areas.

The J gene is TRBJ2-7, the V gene TRBV3-1 (or the pseudogene TRBV3-2); unclear D gene. The receptor was derived from a woman aged 40 to 50 with acute COVID-19. Sequences were obtained from PBMCs or T cells enriched from blood (not recorded which). The DNA of the CDR3 is TGTGCCAGCAGCCAAGCTTACAGTTCCTACGAGCAGTACTTC. Translated, it gives CASSQAYSSYEQYF.